Shown below are 4 T cell receptor beta chains from a single sample sequenced in a study of control samples from healthy donors and cancer patients. Sequenced by immunoSEQ multiplex PCR; TCRdb stores in-frame clones only, minus some. The sample has about 45,000 clones; around 93% are singletons. The material sequenced was PBMCs. Receptors were obtained from a woman aged 35 to 49 with head and neck cancer.

The DNA for the CDR3 is TGTGCCAGCAGCTTTTCGACAACAGGGTTAGGCTCACCCCTCCACTTT. Amino acids: CASSFSTTGLGSPLHF. The V call is TRBV7-9, the J call TRBJ1-6; the D gene is possibly TRBD1 (6 bases). Germline loops: CDR1 SEHNR, CDR2 FQNEAQ (reference sequence). The V end lost 3 bases, the J end lost 10 bases, and 19 bases lay between the germline ends. The CDR3 is made up of 16 amino acids.

As regards this clone: This specimen includes other DNA sequences encoding the same CDR3. The genes are TRBV6-1 and TRBJ1-1; no clear D. Trimming pared 3 bases from V and 1 base from J, leaving 6 bases between. The CDR3 is made up of 13 amino acids. Germline CDR1 MNHNS, CDR2 SASEGT. DNA of the CDR3: TGTGCCAGCAGTGAGACGCGGAACACTGAAGCTTTCTTT. Encoded protein: CASSETRNTEAFF.

The J gene is TRBJ2-7, the V gene TRBV6-6; 9 bases map to TRBD1. There are 14 residues in the CDR3. Germline CDR1 is MNHNY and CDR2 is SVGAGI (reference sequence). After removal of 3 bases from V and 2 bases from J, the junction contained 2 bases not matched to a gene. The CDR3 sequence: CASSYGTGTYEQYF. The CDR3 nucleotides read TGTGCCAGCAGTTATGGGACAGGGACCTACGAGCAGTACTTC.

This rearrangement joins TRBV27 to TRBJ2-7, with D possibly TRBD1 on 6 matching bases. This CDR3 contains 13 residues. Germline CDR1 is MNHEY and CDR2 is SMNVEV (reference sequence). Between the trimmed V and J ends, which lost 4 bases and 2 bases, there was a span of 9 bases. Written as DNA, the CDR3 is TGTGCCAGCAGTTCCAGGGGTCCCTACGAGCAGTACTTC. Translated: CASSSRGPYEQYF.